A single sample is the source of the 12 T cell receptor beta chains below, sequenced in a study of blood T cell repertoires in COVID-19. Only in-frame clones appear in the TCRdb table, and some are missing; sequencing was by immunoSEQ multiplex PCR. The repertoire includes tens of thousands of clones, approximately 85% of them detected once, and about 3.4% sits in the top ten. Sequencing input: peripheral blood. Receptors were obtained from a man aged 50 or older with active COVID-19.

Of note for this clone: Compared with germline, one end of the junction differs, possibly owing to a read error. The chain joins TRBV6-6 to TRBJ2-5; D is unresolved. Germline CDR1 reads MNHNY; CDR2 reads SVGAGI (reference sequence). The CDR3 sequence is 13 residues long. The CDR3 spells CASSKLLQESQYF. The CDR3 nucleotides read TGTGCCAGCAGTAAACTATTACAAGAGTCCCAGTACTTC.

This chain links TRBV5-8 with TRBJ2-2; D is perhaps TRBD1 (6 bases). In germline, CDR1 is SGHTS, CDR2 YDEGEE. The CDR3 is 15 amino acids. The ends were cut back, 0 bases at V and 5 bases at J, with 11 bases in the middle. CDR3 sequence reads: CASSLGRGRTGELFF. The DNA of the CDR3 is TGTGCCAGCAGCTTGGGAAGGGGGAGAACCGGGGAGCTGTTTTTT. The complete variable domain, with remaining parts taken from reference TRBV5-8 and TRBJ2-2, reads EAGVTQSPTHLIKTRGQQATLRCSPISGHTSVYWYQQALGLGLQFLLWYDEGEERNRGNFPPRFSGRQFPNYSSELNVNALELEDSALYLCASSLGRGRTGELFFGEGSRLTVL.

This clone has just a few counts. The CDR3 spells CASSQDRSSGANVLTF. The CDR3 DNA reads TGTGCCAGCAGCCAAGATCGTAGCTCTGGGGCCAACGTCCTGACTTTC. The chain joins TRBV4-2 to TRBJ2-6; D not certain. Trimming took 0 bases from V and 0 from J, leaving 6 bases between them. This CDR3 has 16 amino acids. Germline V gives CDR1 LGHNA, CDR2 YNFKEQ.

The chain carries TRBV25-1 and TRBJ2-5; 12 nucleotides align to TRBD2. The trim removed 3 bases at V and 4 bases at J, leaving 3 bases unmatched. CDR3 length: 15 residues. Germline V gives CDR1 MGHDK, CDR2 SYGVNS. The CDR3 DNA sequence: TGTGCCAGCAGTGAGCCTAGCGGGGGGGTAGAGACCCAGTACTTC. This sequence encodes CASSEPSGGVETQYF.

The chain uses TRBV3-1 (or the pseudogene TRBV3-2) and TRBJ1-6; tentative D call: TRBD1 (6 bases). The CDR3 has 16 amino acids. With 4 bases removed from V and 5 bases from J, the gap between germline ends came to 15 bases. The germline gives CDR1 LGHDT, CDR2 YNNKEL (reference sequence). The CDR3 spells CASSLRAAGDNSPLHF. The CDR3 DNA sequence: TGTGCCAGCAGCCTCAGGGCAGCAGGGGATAATTCACCCCTCCACTTT.

The V call is TRBV10-3, the J call TRBJ1-2; D is unresolved. The CDR3 consists of 12 residues. Trimming shortened V by 6 bases and J by 8 bases, and 13 bases separated the two germline ends. Germline values: CDR1 ENHRY, CDR2 SYGVKD. DNA of the CDR3: TGTGCCATCAGAGACGGGATAGGGGGCTACACCTTC. It translates to CAIRDGIGGYTF.

The rearrangement joins TRBV9 to TRBJ1-2; 8 nucleotides match TRBD1. The J segment lost 6 bases and the V segment lost 2 bases, leaving 6 bases of the junction unmatched. The germline V gene encodes CDR1 SGDLS and CDR2 YYNGEE. CDR3 length: 14 residues. The DNA of the CDR3 is TGTGCCAGCAGCGTCTCCGGACAGGGAAATGGCTACACCTTC. It is translated as CASSVSGQGNGYTF.

The gene calls are TRBV20-1 and TRBJ1-2; TRBD1 matches at 7 bases. Germline trimming cut 3 bases from V and 6 bases from J; bases unmatched to any gene: 10. Germline CDR1 and CDR2: DFQATT and SNEGSKA (reference sequence). CDR3 length equals 14 residues. CDR3 residues: CSASNRPQGDGYTF. CDR3 nucleotides: TGCAGTGCTAGTAACAGGCCCCAGGGGGATGGCTACACCTTC.

The V call is TRBV2, the J call TRBJ1-1, with D perhaps TRBD1 (5 bases). Germline assignment: CDR1 SNHLY and CDR2 FYNNEI. This CDR3 is 13 amino acids long. The V gene lost 7 bases and the J gene lost 4 bases, with 13 bases spanning the gap. CDR3 sequence (DNA): TGTGCCAGCACCAGGGACGGGGGCACTGAAGCTTTCTTT. Encoded protein: CASTRDGGTEAFF. Based on the CDR3 plus reference TRBV2 and TRBJ1-1, the full variable domain is EPEVTQTPSHQVTQMGQEVILRCVPISNHLYFYWYRQILGQKVEFLVSFYNNEISEKSEIFDDQFSVERPDGSNFTLKIRSTKLEDSAMYFCASTRDGGTEAFFGQGTRLTVV.

V and J are TRBV19 and TRBJ1-5; D is possibly TRBD1 (6 bases). CDR3 length equals 15 residues. CDR1 LNHDA and CDR2 SQIVND come from the germline V gene (reference sequence). Trimming stripped 3 bases from V and 4 bases from J, with 13 bases between. Written as DNA, the CDR3 is TGTGCCAGTAGTATGGAACAGGGTGGAAATCAGCCCCAGCATTTT. Translated: CASSMEQGGNQPQHF.

This chain uses TRBV11-2 with TRBJ1-1; tentatively, D is TRBD1 (5 bases). CDR1 and CDR2 from the germline V gene are SGHAT and FQNNGV. There are 12 residues in the CDR3. Trimming stripped 8 bases from V and 4 bases from J, with 11 bases between. For the CDR3, the DNA is TGTGCCAGCGGCAGGGTTGTCACTGAAGCTTTCTTT. Its translation is CASGRVVTEAFF.

The rearrangement joins TRBV30 to TRBJ1-2; no clear D gene. Trimming took 0 bases from V and 5 from J, leaving 10 bases between them. This CDR3 has 13 residues. CDR1 is GTSNPN and CDR2 is SVGIG in the germline V gene (reference sequence). In nucleotides, the CDR3 is TGTGCCTGGAGTGTAGAACGCCGGTATGGCTACACCTTC. As protein: CAWSVERRYGYTF.